The T cell receptor beta chain under discussion was sequenced for a study of T cell responses to AZD1222 COVID-19 vaccine. Study-wide results and caveats: Seropositive status at baseline applied to only 5 to 7 AZD1222 recipients. Repertoires were obtained solely post-peak T cell response. Regions 160-218 and 743-854 held dominance among vaccine-associated CD4 TCRs, which spanned spike. Clonal diversity was possibly underestimated, and the donors were mostly white British, with more females.

The length of the CDR3 is 13 residues. Germline V lookup: CDR1 LNHDA, CDR2 SQIVND (reference sequence). V lost 4 bases and J lost 5, with 9 bases in between. Remarks on this clone: The target antigen is unknown.

Sequencing used immunoSEQ multiplex PCR; TCRdb keeps in-frame clones, though not all of them. Among 130,000 or so clones, approximately 94% were seen once, and the ten largest hold roughly 7.2%. This sequence joins TRBV19 and TRBJ2-1; no reliable D call. This receptor was identified in an adult in good health. This material consisted of peripheral blood, taken on day 0 of AZD1222 vaccination. This CDR3 is CASSTPEDNEQFF. In nucleotides, the CDR3 is TGTGCCAGTAGTACCCCAGAAGACAATGAGCAGTTCTTC. Combining the CDR3 with reference TRBV19 and TRBJ2-1 gives the whole variable domain DGGITQSPKYLFRKEGQNVTLSCEQNLNHDAMYWYRQDPGQGLRLIYYSQIVNDFQKGDIAEGYSVSREKKESFPLTVTSAQKNPTAFYLCASSTPEDNEQFFGPGTRLTVL.